This TCR beta chain was observed in a study of shared clonotypes between healthy human individuals. Study-level background: Three CD4 naive, three CD4 memory, two CD8 naive and one CD8 memory plate were used per donor. Study-level findings and limits: Naive subsets generally exceeded memory subsets in estimated richness. Against clonotypes common to all four donors, non-shared ones had lower generation probabilities.

Data came from immunoSEQ multiplex PCR; TCRdb stores just in-frame clones and leaves some out. Of under 2,000,000 clones listed, just under 95% are singletons. Naive CD8 cells, CD45RO-negative and positively selected for CCR7, excluded terminally differentiated effector memory CD45RA+ cells. About this clone itself: Its antigen is still unknown.

The sequencing input was naive CD8+ T cells sorted from blood. This receptor was obtained from a man aged 18-30 years in good health.

CDR3 DNA: TGTGCCAGCAGCGTAGGGGAGGGGTACGCCTACGAGCAGTACTTC. It specifies CASSVGEGYAYEQYF. V gene TRBV9 combines with J gene TRBJ2-7, with 7 bases that match TRBD2. Trimming removed 0 bases from V and 2 bases from J; junction bases left unmatched: 5. This CDR3 spans 15 amino acids. Germline V gene data show CDR1 as SGDLS and CDR2 as YYNGEE.